Listed below are T cell receptor beta chains from one sample, sequenced in a study of blood T cell repertoires in COVID-19. TCRdb's table, derived via immunoSEQ multiplex PCR, lists solely in-frame clones and lacks some. Found here are about 370,000 clones, more than 70% of them singletons; the top ten hold around 3%. Sequenced sample: peripheral blood. The receptors derive from a woman in her 30s with COVID-19, enrolled during active disease. CDR3s include the opening cysteine and the closing phenylalanine or tryptophan. Fields, in order: V gene, D gene, clone size, J gene, CDR3 DNA, CDR3 protein. The D gene is left open where the match is weak. Part of the rows lack a size; the others show once, few, many or a class for expanded clones.

V: TRBV7-9
D: NA
size: NA
J: TRBJ2-2
DNA: TGTGCCAGCAGCACCGGTCCCACCGACACCGGGGAGCTGTTTTTT
CDR3: CASSTGPTDTGELFF

V: TRBV2
D: NA
size: NA
J: TRBJ1-2
DNA: TGTGCCAGCTCGGGCGAGGGGGGGCCCCTTGGCTACACCTTC
CDR3: CASSGEGGPLGYTF

V: TRBV5-1
D: TRBD2
size: NA
J: TRBJ2-3
DNA: TGCGCCAGCAGCACCGGGACTAGCGCAGATACGCAGTATTTT
CDR3: CASSTGTSADTQYF

V: TRBV11-2
D: NA
size: NA
J: TRBJ2-7
DNA: TGTGCCAGCAGCTTAGTGTGGGGACTTTCCTACGAGCAGTACTTC
CDR3: CASSLVWGLSYEQYF

V: TRBV3-1/TRBV3-2
D: NA
size: NA
J: TRBJ2-3
DNA: TGTGCCAGCAGCCAAGAACAGGGAGTTAGCACAGATACGCAGTATTTT
CDR3: CASSQEQGVSTDTQYF

V: TRBV18
D: NA
size: NA
J: TRBJ1-4
DNA: TGTGCCACCCAACGACAACCCGGCGAAAAACTGTTTTTT
CDR3: CATQRQPGEKLFF

V: TRBV10-1
D: NA
size: few
J: TRBJ1-2
DNA: TGCGCCAGCAGTGAGACAGGGCACTATGGCTACACCTTC
CDR3: CASSETGHYGYTF

V: TRBV11-2
D: NA
size: NA
J: TRBJ1-2
DNA: TGTGCCAGCAGCAAAAGGGGAGGGGCAGGGGTAAACTATGGCTACACCTTC
CDR3: CASSKRGGAGVNYGYTF

V: TRBV7-9
D: TRBD1
size: NA
J: TRBJ1-1
DNA: TGTGCCAGCAGCCAGGGGGCTAGGAACACTGAAGCTTTCTTT
CDR3: CASSQGARNTEAFF

V: TRBV15
D: TRBD2
size: NA
J: TRBJ2-5
DNA: TGTGCCACGGCTCGGCGGGGGACGAGCAACGCACAAGAGACCCAGTACTTC
CDR3: CATARRGTSNAQETQYF

V: TRBV5-1
D: TRBD2
size: NA
J: TRBJ2-2
DNA: TGCGCCAGCAGCTGGACTAGCGGGGACACCGGGGAGCTGTTTTTT
CDR3: CASSWTSGDTGELFF

V: TRBV28
D: TRBD1
size: NA
J: TRBJ2-7
DNA: TGTGCCAGCAGTATAGGACGAGGACAGGGCTACGAGCAGTACTTC
CDR3: CASSIGRGQGYEQYF

V: TRBV19
D: NA
size: NA
J: TRBJ1-2
DNA: TGTGCCACCGCCCCCGGACAGCCTGGAGGCTACACCTTC
CDR3: CATAPGQPGGYTF

V: TRBV7-9
D: TRBD2
size: NA
J: TRBJ2-1
DNA: TGTGCCAGCAGCATAGTAGGCCGTGGGGCTAGCGGAGGCAATGAGCAGTTCTTC
CDR3: CASSIVGRGASGGNEQFF

V: TRBV7-2
D: NA
size: NA
J: TRBJ1-1
DNA: TGTGCCAGCAGCCTCACCCTCACAGCTGAAGCTTTCTTT
CDR3: CASSLTLTAEAFF

V: TRBV7-9
D: NA
size: NA
J: TRBJ2-1
DNA: TGTGCCAGCAGGGGGCAGGGGCCCTACAATGAGCAGTTCTTC
CDR3: CASRGQGPYNEQFF

V: TRBV6-2/TRBV6-3
D: NA
size: NA
J: TRBJ1-3
DNA: TGTGCCAGCAGTCCGGGGGGGGGCTCCTTCTCTGGAAACACCATATATTTT
CDR3: CASSPGGGSFSGNTIYF

V: TRBV6-2/TRBV6-3
D: NA
size: NA
J: TRBJ2-5
DNA: TGTGCCAGCAGTTACCATATAGGATCTAGCGCCCGGTGGGAGACCCAGTACTTC
CDR3: CASSYHIGSSARWETQYF

V: TRBV3-1/TRBV3-2
D: NA
size: NA
J: TRBJ1-1
DNA: TGTGCCAGCAGCCCTTGGGGGGTGAACACTGAAGCTTTCTTT
CDR3: CASSPWGVNTEAFF

V: TRBV6-2/TRBV6-3
D: TRBD2
size: NA
J: TRBJ2-1
DNA: TGTGCCAGCAGTGGACTAGCCCTCTACAATGAGCAGTTCTTC
CDR3: CASSGLALYNEQFF

V: TRBV19
D: NA
size: NA
J: TRBJ1-3
DNA: TGTGCCAGTAGTATAGAGGGCGGCAGGGGCTCTGGAAACACCATATATTTT
CDR3: CASSIEGGRGSGNTIYF

V: TRBV12-2
D: NA
size: NA
J: TRBJ1-4
DNA: TGTGCAAGTCGCTTAATCGGGTTTCGAGAAAAACTGTTTTTT
CDR3: CASRLIGFREKLFF

V: TRBV15
D: NA
size: NA
J: TRBJ1-5
DNA: TGTGCCACCACCCCCGGCTTGGGAGCTCAGCCCCAGCATTTT
CDR3: CATTPGLGAQPQHF

V: TRBV6-5
D: TRBD1
size: NA
J: TRBJ2-2
DNA: TGTGCCAGCAGTTACTCCAAGACAGGGGGCCACGGGGAGCTGTTTTTT
CDR3: CASSYSKTGGHGELFF

V: TRBV6-2/TRBV6-3
D: TRBD2
size: NA
J: TRBJ2-1
DNA: TGTGCCAGCAGTCCGGCGGGAGGCGTGTACAATGAGCAGTTCTTC
CDR3: CASSPAGGVYNEQFF

V: TRBV7-6
D: TRBD1
size: NA
J: TRBJ2-1
DNA: TGTGCCAGCAGCTCTCCGGGACAGGGTTACAATGAGCAGTTCTTC
CDR3: CASSSPGQGYNEQFF